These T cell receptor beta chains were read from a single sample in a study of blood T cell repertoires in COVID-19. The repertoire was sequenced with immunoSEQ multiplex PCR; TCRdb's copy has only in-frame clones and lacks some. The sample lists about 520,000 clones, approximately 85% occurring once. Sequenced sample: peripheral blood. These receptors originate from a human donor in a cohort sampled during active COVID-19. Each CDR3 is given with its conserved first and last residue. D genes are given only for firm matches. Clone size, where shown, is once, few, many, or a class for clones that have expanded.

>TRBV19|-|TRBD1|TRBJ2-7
TGTGCCAGTAGGTCGGGGACAGGGCGACGTCGGGGGGAGCAGTACTTC
CASRSGTGRRRGEQYF
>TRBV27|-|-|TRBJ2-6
TGTGCCAGCAGTTTATTAACGGGAGCCGTTGCCAACGTCCTGACTTTC
CASSLLTGAVANVLTF
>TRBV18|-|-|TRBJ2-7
TGTGCCAGCTCACCACTCGGGAGCTCCTACGAGCAGTACTTC
CASSPLGSSYEQYF
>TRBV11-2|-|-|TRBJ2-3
TGTGCCAGCAGCGCTGGGACTTCTAGTCCTCTAGGCACAGATACGCAGTATTTT
CASSAGTSSPLGTDTQYF
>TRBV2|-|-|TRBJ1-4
TGTGCCAGCGGATCCGACAGAGGAGATGAAAAACTGTTTTTT
CASGSDRGDEKLFF
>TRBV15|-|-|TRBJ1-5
TGTGCCACCAGCAGAGGGGGCGCGGTTGGAAGCAATCAGCCCCAGCATTTT
CATSRGGAVGSNQPQHF
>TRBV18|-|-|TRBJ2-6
TGTGCCAGCTCAACAAAGGACAGTCTTTCCGGGGCCAACGTCCTGACTTTC
CASSTKDSLSGANVLTF
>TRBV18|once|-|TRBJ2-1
TGTGCCAGCTCACCAGAGGGGTACGGCGGGGAGTTCTTC
CASSPEGYGGEFF
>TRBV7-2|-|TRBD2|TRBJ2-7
TGTGCCAGCAGCTTAGGGCGACTAGCGGGAGGGTTACACGAGCAGTACTTC
CASSLGRLAGGLHEQYF
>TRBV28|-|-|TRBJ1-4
TGTGCCAGCAGTTTATCGTCTATGAATGAAAAACTGTTTTTT
CASSLSSMNEKLFF
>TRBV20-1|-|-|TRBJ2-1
TGCAGTGCTAGTTCAGGGGCGAGAGTGGGTGAGCAGTTCTTC
CSASSGARVGEQFF
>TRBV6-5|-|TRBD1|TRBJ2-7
TGTGCCAGCAGGGGGACAGGGTTCTCCTACGAGCAGTACTTC
CASRGTGFSYEQYF
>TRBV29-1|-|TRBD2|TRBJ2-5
TGCAGCGTGGATAGGACTAGCGGGCGAGGAGAGACCCAGTACTTC
CSVDRTSGRGETQYF
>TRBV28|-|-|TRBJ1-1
TGTGCCAGCAGGAAACGGGAACGGGCCACTGAAGCTTTCTTT
CASRKRERATEAFF
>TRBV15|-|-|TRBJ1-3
TGTGCCACCAGCAGAGATCCACCACTCTCTGGAAACACCATATATTTT
CATSRDPPLSGNTIYF
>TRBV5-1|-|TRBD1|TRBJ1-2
TGCGCCAGCAGCCCAGGGACAGGGGGCTACTATGGCTACACCTTC
CASSPGTGGYYGYTF
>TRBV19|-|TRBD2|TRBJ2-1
TGTGCCAGTAGTATAAGTGCTAGCGGGCTAGGCTACAATGAGCAGTTCTTC
CASSISASGLGYNEQFF
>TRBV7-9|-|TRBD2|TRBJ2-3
TGTGCCAGCAGCTTAGGACTAGCGGGGGCAGATACGCAGTATTTT
CASSLGLAGADTQYF
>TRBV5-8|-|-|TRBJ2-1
TGTGCCAGCAGCCGGGACTCAGACCGCAATGAGCAGTTCTTC
CASSRDSDRNEQFF
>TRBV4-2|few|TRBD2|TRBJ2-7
TGTGCCAGCAGCCAGATGGCCCTGTTAGCGGGAGGGTCCTACGAGCAGTACTTC
CASSQMALLAGGSYEQYF
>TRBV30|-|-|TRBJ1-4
TGTGCCTGGGGGGGGGCCCCTGCAACTAATGAAAAACTGTTTTTT
CAWGGAPATNEKLFF
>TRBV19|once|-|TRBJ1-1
TGTGCCAGTAGTATGGAACGGGTGAACACTGAAGCTTTCTTT
CASSMERVNTEAFF
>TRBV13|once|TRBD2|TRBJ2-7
TGTGCCAGCAGCCAAGGGGGAGCTAGCGGGATTGAGCAGTACTTC
CASSQGGASGIEQYF
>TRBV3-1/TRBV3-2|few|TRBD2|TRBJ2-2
TGTGCCAGCAGCCAAGGGACTAGCGGGAGTTATAGCGGGGAGCTGTTTTTT
CASSQGTSGSYSGELFF
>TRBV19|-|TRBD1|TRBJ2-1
TGTGCCAGTAGTATTGTTCAGACAGGGGGGGGCAATGAGCAGTTCTTC
CASSIVQTGGGNEQFF
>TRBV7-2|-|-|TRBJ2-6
TGTGCCAGCAGCCAACGATGGGAGGCTGGGGCCAACGTCCTGACTTTC
CASSQRWEAGANVLTF
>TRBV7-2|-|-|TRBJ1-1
TGTGCCAGCAGCCCGCAGGGTTTACAGGCTTTCTTT
CASSPQGLQAFF
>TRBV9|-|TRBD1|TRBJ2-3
TGTGCCAGCAGCGATTACCGGGACAGGAGGGATACGCAGTATTTT
CASSDYRDRRDTQYF
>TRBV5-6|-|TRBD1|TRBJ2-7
TGTGCCAGCACCGCAGCCGGGACAGGGACCTACGAGCAGTACTTC
CASTAAGTGTYEQYF
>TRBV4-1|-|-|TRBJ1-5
TGCGCCAGCAGCCAAGATCGTAATTATCCAGGGTATCAGCCCCAGCATTTT
CASSQDRNYPGYQPQHF
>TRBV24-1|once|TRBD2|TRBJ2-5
TGTGCCACCTCTGGGGGGGGGACCCAAGAGACCCAGTACTTC
CATSGGGTQETQYF
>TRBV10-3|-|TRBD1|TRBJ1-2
TGTGCCATCAGGAATATCCCGGGACAGGGGGCGAATGGCTACACCTTC
CAIRNIPGQGANGYTF
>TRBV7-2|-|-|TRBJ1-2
TGTGCCAGCAGCTTTAAATCGAACTATGGCTACACCTTC
CASSFKSNYGYTF
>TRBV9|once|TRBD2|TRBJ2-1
TGTGCCAGCAGCGGGTCCGGGTCCCGGACTAGCGGGAGGATCTCCTACAATGAGCAGTTCTTC
CASSGSGSRTSGRISYNEQFF
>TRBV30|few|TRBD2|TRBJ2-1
TGTGCCTGGAGTGGACTAGCGGTGGAGGACGAGCAGTTCTTC
CAWSGLAVEDEQFF
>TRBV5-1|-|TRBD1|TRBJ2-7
TGCGCCAGCAGCCTAACCGGGACAGCCTCCTACGAGCAGTACTTC
CASSLTGTASYEQYF
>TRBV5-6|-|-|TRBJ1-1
TGTGCCAGCACGGCCGGGATGAACACTGAAGCTTTCTTT
CASTAGMNTEAFF
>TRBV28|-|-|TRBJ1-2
TGTGCCAGCAGTTTATCAACAGGGCCAGGCTACACCTTC
CASSLSTGPGYTF
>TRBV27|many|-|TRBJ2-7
TGTGCCAGCAGTTTTCAACTTGGGACACCGAAAATTCCTAACTCCTACGAGCAGTACTTC
CASSFQLGTPKIPNSYEQYF
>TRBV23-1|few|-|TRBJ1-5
TGCGCCAGTCTGAGGGGCAGGGGCCAGCATTTT
CASLRGRGQHF
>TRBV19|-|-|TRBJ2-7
TGTGCCAGCGGATACGGGAGTGGGGACTACGAGCAGTACTTC
CASGYGSGDYEQYF
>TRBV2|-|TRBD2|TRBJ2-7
TGTGCCAGCAACCTAGCGGGACATTCCTACGAGCAGTACTTC
CASNLAGHSYEQYF
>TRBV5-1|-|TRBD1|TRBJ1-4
TGCGCCAGCAGCTTCGGTCAGGGGGCTGGAGAAAAACTGTTTTTT
CASSFGQGAGEKLFF
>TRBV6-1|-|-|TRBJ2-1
TGTGCCAGCAGTGAAAACAGACCCAATGAGCAGTTCTTC
CASSENRPNEQFF
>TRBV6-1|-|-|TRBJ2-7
TGTGCCAGCAGTGAAACAGGGTTCAGCTCCTACGAGCAGTACTTC
CASSETGFSSYEQYF
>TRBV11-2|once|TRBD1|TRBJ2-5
TGTGCCAGCAGCCTCGACAGGGGACCCGATGGATCCCAGTACTTC
CASSLDRGPDGSQYF
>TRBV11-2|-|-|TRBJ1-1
TGTGCCAGCAGCACGGTCCTACTCCGCCCTGGCACTGAAGCTTTCTTT
CASSTVLLRPGTEAFF
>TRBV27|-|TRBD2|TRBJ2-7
TGTGCCAGCAGACCTACTAGCGGGAGCTCCTACGAGCAGTACTTC
CASRPTSGSSYEQYF
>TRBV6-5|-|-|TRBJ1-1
TGTGCCAGCAGGTCTACCGGGAGCCGGGCTGAAGCTTTCTTT
CASRSTGSRAEAFF
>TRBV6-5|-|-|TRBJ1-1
TGTGCCAGCAGTTACGACAGGCTCAACACTGAAGCTTTCTTT
CASSYDRLNTEAFF
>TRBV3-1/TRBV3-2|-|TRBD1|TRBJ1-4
TGTGCCAGCAGCCAAGATCGGGACAGCCGACGTGAAAAACTGTTTTTT
CASSQDRDSRREKLFF
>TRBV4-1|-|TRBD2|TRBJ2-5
TGCGCCAGCACCTCCTCAGCCCCAAGCGGGAGGGGCGAGACCCAGTACTTC
CASTSSAPSGRGETQYF